This record looks at one T cell receptor beta chain sequence and its context. The antigen remains undetermined. The data were taken from a study of shared clonotypes between healthy human individuals. Samples underwent the assay at deep level. The sequenced material, unsorted PBMC DNA, was run on ten immunoSEQ deep assay plates. Study processing details: ImmunoSEQ output held junction-only sequences without quality scores, so filtering differed. Only in-frame clones appear in the TCRdb table, and some are missing; sequencing was by immunoSEQ multiplex PCR. That table is the source of V, J and clone size, and D and trimming were worked out from the DNA. The sample contains fewer than 650,000 clones, 70% to 80% of which appear only once. General observations from the study: Genetic and exposure-history diversity was limited by the few donors.

The CDR3 contains 17 residues. The V and J ends lost 6 bases and 8 bases, in that order; junction bases with no gene match: 16. Germline V gene lookup returns CDR1 ENHRY and CDR2 SYGVKD. Source material: PBMCs. This TCR was sampled from a woman in her thirties or forties in good health. Some clones in this sample may be carry-over from other donors' samples. V usage is TRBV10-3 and J usage is TRBJ1-4, with 9 bases fitting TRBD1. The CDR3 is CAISPGQGLGDVEKLFF. CDR3 in DNA: TGTGCCATCAGCCCGGGACAGGGTTTGGGTGACGTGGAAAAACTGTTTTTT.